The 10 T cell receptor beta chains in this list originate from one sample, sequenced in a study of identical twins. TCRdb re-derived calls from the 5' RACE reads in MiXCR, one entry per CDR3 protein. The data show a few hundred thousand distinct CDR3 sequences, with less than 25% seen just once and about 2.7% held by the top ten. These records were also assigned to another study, of T cells expressing NK-cell markers.

The sample comprised CD4+ T cells sorted from blood. These TCRs come from a woman between 18 and 30 years old in good health.

This chain uses TRBV6-1 with TRBJ2-2, with D perhaps being TRBD1 or TRBD2 (5 bases each). The CDR3 consists of 15 residues. The germline V gene encodes CDR1 MNHNS and CDR2 SASEGT. Trimming left V 4 bases short and J 0 bases short, with 9 bases between. As DNA, the CDR3 is TGTGCCAGCAGTGGAGGGGCGGCGAACACCGGGGAGCTGTTTTTT. Translating gives CASSGGAANTGELFF.

J is TRBJ2-5 and V is TRBV10-3, with D perhaps matching TRBD1 or TRBD2 (5 bases each). The CDR3 is 13 residues long. V was pared by 7 bases and J by 3 bases, with 12 bases between. Germline values: CDR1 ENHRY, CDR2 SYGVKD. In nucleotides, the CDR3 is TGTGCCATCAATTCGGGACCTAAAGAGACCCAGTACTTC. Its translation is CAINSGPKETQYF.

J is TRBJ2-6 and V is TRBV29-1; TRBD1 agrees at 7 bases. Unmatched junction bases numbered 4, after V lost 7 bases and J lost 1 base. Germline-derived CDR1 and CDR2 are SQVTM and ANQGSEA. This CDR3 has 14 amino acids. The CDR3 DNA reads TGCAGCGCCTTACAGGGGTCTGGGGCCAACGTCCTGACTTTC. It encodes CSALQGSGANVLTF.

The chain joins TRBV3-1 to TRBJ2-5, with D perhaps matching TRBD1 (6 bases). Germline V CDR1 and CDR2: LGHDT, YNNKEL (reference sequence). Trimming cost V 2 bases and J 6 bases, with 16 bases left between them. The length of the CDR3 is 15 residues. The CDR3 region is CASSQSDRWTKTQYF. CDR3 bases: TGTGCCAGCAGCCAATCTGACAGGTGGACAAAGACCCAGTACTTC.

The CDR3, as DNA: TGTGCCAGCAGCTTTTCCCGGTATACGCAGTATTTT. Its protein product is CASSFSRYTQYF. This chain joins TRBV7-2 and TRBJ2-3; D uncertain. The CDR3 covers 12 residues. Trimming removed 3 bases from V and 7 bases from J, with 8 bases in between. CDR1 and CDR2 (germline): SGHTA, FQGNSA.

This chain uses TRBV5-1 with TRBJ2-2; D is tentatively TRBD1 or TRBD2 (5 bases each). Germline-derived CDR1 and CDR2 are SGHRS and YFSETQ. The CDR3 is made up of 16 amino acids. V was clipped by 0 bases and J by 5 bases, with 14 bases between them. The CDR3 nucleotides read TGCGCCAGCAGCTTGGTTGTGGGACGACCTACCGGGGAGCTGTTTTTT. Protein: CASSLVVGRPTGELFF.

The chain couples TRBV6-2 or TRBV6-3 to TRBJ2-7, with unresolved D. This CDR3 comprises 16 residues. From germline, CDR1 is MNHEY and CDR2 SVGEGT. V was pared by 1 base and J by 5 bases, with 18 bases between. The DNA of the CDR3 is TGTGCCAGCAGTTACTTCGTTCGCGCCAATGCAAACGAGCAGTACTTC. This encodes CASSYFVRANANEQYF.

This clonotype has a handful of counts. CDR3 sequence reads: CASSSGGRSYNEQFF. In DNA form, the CDR3 reads TGCGCCAGTTCTAGCGGGGGACGATCCTACAATGAGCAGTTCTTC. The chain employs TRBV5-1 and TRBJ2-1; TRBD2 matches 10 bases. CDR3 size: 15 residues. Germline CDR1 SGHRS, CDR2 YFSETQ. V was clipped by 8 bases and J by 1 base; unmatched bases: 6.

This clonotype was seen only a few times. This chain uses TRBV29-1 with TRBJ2-1; 7 nucleotides line up with TRBD1. CDR1 is SQVTM, CDR2 ANQGSEA, per germline. Unmatched junction bases numbered 7, after V lost 4 bases and J lost 4 bases. This CDR3 is built from 14 residues. This CDR3 is CSVVLPGGYNEQFF. CDR3 DNA sequence: TGCAGCGTTGTCCTTCCAGGGGGATACAATGAGCAGTTCTTC.

This clonotype was observed a few times. V and J are TRBV10-3 and TRBJ1-5; no clear D. Trimming cost V 0 bases and J 5 bases, with 2 bases left between them. Germline V gives CDR1 ENHRY, CDR2 SYGVKD. The CDR3 contains 12 residues. This CDR3 reads CAISESDQPQHF. The CDR3 coding sequence is TGTGCCATCAGTGAGTCGGATCAGCCCCAGCATTTT.